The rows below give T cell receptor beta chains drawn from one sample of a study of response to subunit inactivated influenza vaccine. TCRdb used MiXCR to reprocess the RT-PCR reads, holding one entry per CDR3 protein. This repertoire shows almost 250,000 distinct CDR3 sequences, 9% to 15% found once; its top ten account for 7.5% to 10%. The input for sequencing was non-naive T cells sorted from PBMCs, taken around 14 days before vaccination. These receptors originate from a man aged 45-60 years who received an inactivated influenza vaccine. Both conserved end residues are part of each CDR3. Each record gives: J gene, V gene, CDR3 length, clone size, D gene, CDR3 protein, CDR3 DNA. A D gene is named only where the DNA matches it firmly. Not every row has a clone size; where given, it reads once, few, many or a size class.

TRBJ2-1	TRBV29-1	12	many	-	CSARGSHNEQFF	TGCAGCGCCCGGGGGAGTCACAATGAGCAGTTCTTC
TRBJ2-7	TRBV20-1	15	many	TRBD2	CSASRSGRAIPEQYF	TGCAGTGCTAGTCGTAGCGGGAGGGCAATTCCGGAACAGTACTTC
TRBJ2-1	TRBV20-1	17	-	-	CSATLGASRIFSNEQFF	TGCAGTGCTACCCTAGGGGCGAGTAGGATCTTCAGCAATGAGCAGTTCTTC
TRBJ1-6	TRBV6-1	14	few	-	CASSPGRNNSPLHF	TGTGCCAGCAGCCCCGGACGGAATAATTCACCCCTCCACTTT
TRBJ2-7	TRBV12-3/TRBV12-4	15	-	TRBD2	CASSFRTSGSSEQYF	TGTGCCAGCAGTTTCCGGACTAGCGGGAGTAGCGAGCAGTACTTC
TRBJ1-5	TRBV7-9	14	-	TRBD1	CASSWTGGDQPQHF	TGTGCCAGCAGCTGGACAGGGGGGGATCAGCCCCAGCATTTT
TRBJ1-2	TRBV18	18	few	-	CASSPRGAGTAPDSGYTF	TGTGCCAGCTCACCTAGGGGGGCCGGGACGGCTCCCGATTCTGGCTACACCTTC
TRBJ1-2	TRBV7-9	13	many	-	CASSLTGLGGYTF	TGTGCCAGCAGCTTAACCGGACTAGGGGGCTACACCTTC
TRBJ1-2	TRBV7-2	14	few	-	CASSLAGETYGYTF	TGTGCCAGCAGCTTAGCCGGGGAAACCTATGGCTACACCTTC
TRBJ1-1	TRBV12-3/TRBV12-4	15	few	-	CASSLSTQLNTEAFF	TGTGCCAGCAGTTTATCTACACAGTTGAACACTGAAGCTTTCTTT
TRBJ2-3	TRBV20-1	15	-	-	CSASGSLGVTDTQYF	TGCAGTGCTAGCGGGAGCTTAGGGGTCACAGATACGCAGTATTTT
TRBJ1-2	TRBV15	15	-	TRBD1	CATSRDSRTGYGYTF	TGTGCCACCAGCAGAGATTCTCGGACAGGCTATGGCTACACCTTC
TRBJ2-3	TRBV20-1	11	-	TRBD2	CSALSGNTQYF	TGCAGTGCTCTTAGCGGGAATACGCAGTATTTT
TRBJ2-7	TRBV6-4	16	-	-	CASSDPTAGYTYEQYF	TGTGCCAGCAGTGACCCGACGGCAGGGTATACCTACGAGCAGTACTTC
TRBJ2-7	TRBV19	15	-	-	CASSSMGSGIYEQYF	TGTGCCAGTAGTTCGATGGGTAGCGGAATCTACGAGCAGTACTTC
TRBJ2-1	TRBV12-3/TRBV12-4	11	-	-	CASSVRDEQFF	TGTGCCAGCAGTGTGCGGGATGAGCAGTTCTTC
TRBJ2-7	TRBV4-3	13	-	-	CASSQDRSGEQYF	TGCGCCAGCAGCCAAGATCGGTCGGGGGAGCAGTACTTC
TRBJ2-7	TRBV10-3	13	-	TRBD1	CAISRTQGAEQYF	TGTGCCATCAGCAGAACACAGGGGGCCGAGCAGTACTTC
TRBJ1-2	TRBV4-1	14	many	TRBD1	CASTLDRGRSGYTF	TGCGCCAGCACTTTGGACAGGGGGCGAAGTGGCTACACCTTC
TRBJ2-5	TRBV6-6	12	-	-	CAARRGQETQYF	TGTGCCGCTCGGAGAGGGCAAGAGACCCAGTACTTC
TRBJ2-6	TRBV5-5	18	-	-	CASSLSTGSPSGANVLTF	TGTGCCAGCAGCTTGTCCACGGGATCTCCTTCTGGGGCCAACGTCCTGACTTTC
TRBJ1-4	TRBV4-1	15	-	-	CASSQDYVRNEKLFF	TGCGCCAGCAGCCAAGATTACGTGAGGAATGAAAAACTGTTTTTT
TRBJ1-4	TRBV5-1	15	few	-	CASSLGVHTNEKLFF	TGCGCCAGCAGCTTGGGGGTTCACACTAATGAAAAACTGTTTTTT
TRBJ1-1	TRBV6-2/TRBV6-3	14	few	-	CASSWKGVDTEAFF	TGTGCCAGCAGTTGGAAAGGCGTGGACACTGAAGCTTTCTTT
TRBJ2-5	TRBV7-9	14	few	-	CASSTPGPETSQYF	TGTGCCAGCAGCACACCGGGACCAGAAACGTCCCAGTACTTC
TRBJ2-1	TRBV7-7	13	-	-	CASSQGVVNEQFF	TGTGCTAGCAGCCAAGGGGTTGTCAATGAGCAGTTCTTC
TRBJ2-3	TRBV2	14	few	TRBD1	CASKRTGSTDTQYF	TGTGCCAGCAAAAGGACAGGCAGCACAGATACGCAGTATTTT
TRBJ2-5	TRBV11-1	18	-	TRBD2	CASSPGTSGRSIGETQYF	TGTGCCAGCAGCCCGGGGACTAGCGGGAGGTCGATCGGAGAGACCCAGTACTTC
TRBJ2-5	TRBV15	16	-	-	CATSRGIVAGRETQYF	TGTGCCACCAGCAGAGGAATAGTGGCAGGACGAGAGACCCAGTACTTC
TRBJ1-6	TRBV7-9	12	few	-	CASTAGLSPLHF	TGTGCCAGCACGGCAGGGCTTTCACCCCTCCACTTT
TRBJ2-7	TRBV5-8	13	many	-	CASTLRGSYEQYF	TGTGCCAGCACCCTACGGGGCTCCTACGAGCAGTACTTC
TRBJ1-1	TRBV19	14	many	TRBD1	CASRHRDRVTEAFF	TGTGCCAGTAGACACCGGGACAGGGTCACTGAAGCTTTCTTT
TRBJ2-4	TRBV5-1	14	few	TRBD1	CASSLEGQGDIQYF	TGCGCCAGCAGCTTGGAGGGACAGGGTGACATTCAGTACTTC
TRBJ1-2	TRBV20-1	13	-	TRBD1	CSAIDTGAYGYTF	TGCAGTGCTATCGACACAGGGGCCTATGGCTACACCTTC